This entry lists 14 T cell receptor beta chains sequenced from one sample in a study of cytomegalovirus exposure and HLA in healthy donors. Use of 60 Vbeta and 13 Jbeta primers characterized the PCR. Assay used: immunoSEQ multiplex PCR; TCRdb lists only in-frame clones, some missing. This repertoire shows about 35,000 clones, roughly 88% found once; its top ten account for less than 4%. Sequenced sample: PBMCs. These receptor sequences come from a woman in her late teens or twenties in good health and CMV-seronegative.

The chain carries TRBV9 and TRBJ2-3; the match to TRBD2 covers 9 bases. Per the germline V gene, CDR1 is SGDLS and CDR2 is YYNGEE. After removal of 3 bases from V and 2 bases from J, the junction contained 4 bases not matched to a gene. The CDR3 covers 15 residues. The DNA of the CDR3 is TGTGCCAGCAGCGCGTTAGCGGGGGACACAGATACGCAGTATTTT. The encoded protein is CASSALAGDTDTQYF.

This clone was seen only once. This chain links TRBV27 with TRBJ2-7; perhaps TRBD1 as D (6 bases). Germline V gene sequence: CDR1 MNHEY, CDR2 SMNVEV (reference sequence). The CDR3 is 14 amino acids. The V and J ends lost 5 bases and 3 bases respectively, with 14 bases between them. CDR3 sequence reads: CASSDGQSFYEQYF. The DNA of the CDR3 is TGTGCCAGCAGTGATGGACAGTCTTTCTACGAGCAGTACTTC.

The rearrangement uses TRBV7-2 and TRBJ1-2; a weak D match, TRBD1 (5 bases). Trimming stripped 1 base from V and 6 bases from J, with 15 bases between. CDR3 size: 15 residues. The germline gives CDR1 SGHTA, CDR2 FQGNSA. The CDR3 spells CASSLDLGARDGYTF. Written as DNA, the CDR3 is TGTGCCAGCAGCTTAGACTTAGGGGCCCGAGATGGCTACACCTTC.

The chain carries TRBV6-4 and TRBJ2-1, with TRBD2 identical over 7 bases. This CDR3 spans 15 amino acids. V lost 5 bases, J lost 5 bases, and 9 bases stayed unmatched. Germline values: CDR1 MRHNA, CDR2 SNTAGT. The CDR3 bases are TGTGCCAGCAGTTATGACAGCAGCGGGAACAATGAGCAGTTCTTC. It codes for CASSYDSSGNNEQFF.

This chain connects TRBV7-3 to TRBJ2-7; 7 nucleotides align to TRBD1. Germline CDR1 reads SGHTA; CDR2 reads FQGTGA. The CDR3 extends over 15 amino acids. V lost 5 bases, J lost 2 bases, and 9 bases stayed unmatched. Here the CDR3 reads CASSLRPGQPYEQYF. The CDR3 DNA reads as TGTGCCAGCAGCCTACGACCGGGACAGCCCTACGAGCAGTACTTC.

There are a few counts of this clone. The chain has TRBV4-1 and TRBJ2-5; 12 nucleotides line up with TRBD1. Germline assignment: CDR1 MGHRA and CDR2 YSYEKL. Germline trimming cut 4 bases from V and 11 bases from J; bases unmatched to any gene: 11. CDR3 size: 15 residues. CDR3 nucleotide sequence: TGCGCCAGCAGCCCGACCGGGACAGGGGGCCGAAGACAGTACTTC. This codes for CASSPTGTGGRRQYF.

The J gene is TRBJ2-5, the V gene TRBV29-1; a weak D match, TRBD1 (5 bases). Trimming shortened V by 7 bases and J by 4 bases, and 13 bases separated the two germline ends. Germline V gene sequence: CDR1 SQVTM, CDR2 ANQGSEA. There are 12 residues in the CDR3. DNA of the CDR3: TGCAGCGCCAGGAAAGGGGTAGAGACCCAGTACTTC. Translating it yields CSARKGVETQYF.

The chain combines TRBV7-7 with TRBJ2-7, with 8 nucleotides matching TRBD2. The V segment lost 5 bases and the J segment 3 bases; nucleotides outside the gene matches: 9. In germline, CDR1 is SSHAT, CDR2 FNYEAQ (reference sequence). The CDR3 has 15 amino acids. The CDR3 reads CASSPSGRGGYEQYF. In nucleotides, the CDR3 is TGTGCCAGCAGCCCAAGCGGGAGAGGGGGCTACGAGCAGTACTTC.

This clone was seen only a few times. The chain joins TRBV6-5 to TRBJ1-5; D gene unclear. The ends were cut back, 3 bases at V and 5 bases at J, with 8 bases in the middle. CDR3 size: 13 residues. Germline V CDR1 and CDR2: MNHEY, SVGAGI. The chain's CDR3 is CASSYGIDQPQHF. DNA for the CDR3: TGTGCCAGCAGTTATGGCATTGATCAGCCCCAGCATTTT.

This chain links TRBV12-2 with TRBJ2-1; the table's TRBD2 call for D was not verified on the DNA. TRBV12-2 is assigned pseudogene status. This CDR3 contains 16 residues. This CDR3 reads CASRCGGGAYYNEQFF. The CDR3 DNA reads TGTGCAAGTCGCTGCGGCGGGGGGGCCTATTACAATGAGCAGTTCTTC.

This sequence joins TRBV19 and TRBJ1-1, with 9 nucleotides matching TRBD1. The V gene's germline CDR1 is LNHDA and CDR2 SQIVND (reference sequence). Unmatched junction bases numbered 6, after V lost 3 bases and J lost 4 bases. This CDR3 is 15 amino acids long. The CDR3 DNA follows: TGTGCCAGTAGTATGGGACAGGGCGGCGTCACTGAAGCTTTCTTT. Translated, it gives CASSMGQGGVTEAFF.

This clone has a single count. The gene calls are TRBV5-5 and TRBJ1-2; maybe TRBD1 (6 bases). Germline V gene lookup returns CDR1 SGHKS and CDR2 YYEKEE (reference sequence). The V and J ends lost 0 bases and 4 bases respectively, with 13 bases between them. This CDR3 has 15 residues. CDR3 in DNA: TGTGCCAGCAGCTTGGCCTCCCAGGGGCCCTATGGCTACACCTTC. It specifies CASSLASQGPYGYTF. Full variable domain (missing parts from reference TRBV5-5 and TRBJ1-2): DAGVTQSPTHLIKTRGQQVTLRCSPISGHKSVSWYQQVLGQGPQFIFQYYEKEERGRGNFPDRFSARQFPNYSSELNVNALLLGDSALYLCASSLASQGPYGYTFGSGTRLTVV.

The chain carries TRBV28 and TRBJ2-1, with 9 bases that match TRBD1. This CDR3 comprises 14 residues. CDR1 MDHEN and CDR2 SYDVKM come from the germline V gene. With V trimmed by 5 bases and J by 8 bases, 7 bases remained unmatched. This CDR3 reads CASSPGTGRDEQFF. DNA of the CDR3: TGTGCCAGCAGTCCCGGGACAGGGCGGGATGAGCAGTTCTTC. Supplemented by reference TRBV28 and TRBJ2-1, the full variable domain reads DVKVTQSSRYLVKRTGEKVFLECVQDMDHENMFWYRQDPGLGLRLIYFSYDVKMKEKGDIPEGYSVSREKKERFSLILESASTNQTSMYLCASSPGTGRDEQFFGPGTRLTVL.

The chain carries TRBV6-4 and TRBJ2-6, with D possibly matching TRBD2 (6 bases). V lost 3 bases and J 0 bases, leaving 9 bases between the germline ends. Germline values: CDR1 MRHNA, CDR2 SNTAGT. The CDR3 spans 16 residues. The CDR3 DNA follows: TGTGCCAGCAGTGAGGGAGGCCCCTCTGGGGCCAACGTCCTGACTTTC. Translated, it gives CASSEGGPSGANVLTF.